This T cell receptor (beta chain) was found in a study of blood T cells in healthy people across ages (dated by TCRdb to about 2015). For the study in its entirety: In model experiments, template switching captured roughly one uniquely barcoded TCR beta cDNA molecule for every two T cells. Two additional independent replicas of 1 million unique cDNA reads from the same blood draw were analyzed for two donors (one aged 18 to 30 and one aged 80 or older). To avoid experimental bias, donors of different ages were spread randomly across the sequencing lanes. Four age groups were formed from the donors: young (average roughly 15 years), middle-aged (around 39), aged (about 68) and long-lived (about 80). The study measured age-related changes in TCR beta repertoire diversity using deep sequencing normalized with unique cDNA molecular identifiers.

Library prep was done by 5' RACE. TCRdb shows the sequencer as Illumina HiSeq 2500. A second PCR of about 6 to 12 cycles was run with a J-beta primer mix and a sample-barcoded 5' primer. A unique molecular identifier was introduced onto each TCR beta cDNA molecule by a template-switch 5' adaptor carrying 12 random nucleotides. Each sample yielded at least 3 million CDR3-containing paired-end reads. The Mint cDNA synthesis kit, primed by a TRBC-specific oligonucleotide, was used to synthesize first-strand cDNA from all RNA. Following uracil-DNA glycosylase treatment, all cDNA underwent a first 18-cycle PCR with the universal primers M1SS and BC2_uni_R. On the authors' methods: Normalization of each sample was performed by random selection of 1 million high-quality reads, each carrying a distinct molecular identifier. Reads sharing molecular identifiers were discarded rather than binned into consensus sequences. MiTCR, with a Q25 quality threshold and the strictest error-elimination algorithm, was used for CDR3 identification, clonotype clustering and error correction. Lower-bound total TCR beta diversity was estimated with a nonparametric unseen species model using Euler transformation. Clones were called with MiXCR by TCRdb after fastp trimmed the public reads at Q25, and only in-frame beta chains were retained. Each entry is one CDR3 protein sequence, shown with its most common DNA and genes. TCRdb, not the authors, supplied the V and J calls. For this sample there are some 1 million distinct CDR3 sequences; 45% appear just once. Approximately 17% of the sample rests with the top ten.

Worth noting for this clonotype: No cognate antigen has been identified for it. No much larger clone exists at a distance of one base, and base qualities are not known.

Systemically healthy Caucasian individuals from Russia, some 36 in total and aged about 6 to 100 years, were included as donors. Around 9.8 milliliters of peripheral blood were collected from each donor into EDTA-treated Vacutainer tubes. Ficoll-Paque density-gradient centrifugation was used to isolate PBMCs, with at least 6.5 million per sample. Total RNA, at least 5 micrograms per sample, was extracted from PBMCs with Trizol reagent. The percentages of naive CD45RAhigh/CD27high T cells were determined by flow cytometry on a PBMC aliquot from every donor. Points the paper makes about the study in general: The CMV infection status of donors was not known, potentially confounding age-related changes in expanded clonotypes. Bulk unsorted PBMC profiling prevented conclusive comparison of naive and antigen-experienced compartments. Estimates of total diversity based on one million sequenced T cells were regarded as lower bounds and as underestimates. Observed TCR beta diversity correlated strongly with the percentage of naive T cells measured by flow cytometry. Observed TCR beta diversity per million T cells fell roughly linearly with age, and a significant reduction was already apparent by age roughly 40. Compared with the aged group, the long-lived group had more naive CD4+ T cells, fewer expanded clones and increased TCR diversity, suggesting age selection.

Taken from the germline V gene, the CDR1 and CDR2 loops are MGHRA and YSYEKL. The cysteine opens and the phenylalanine closes a CDR3 of 14 amino acids. Solely the CDR3 DNA is kept, with 42 bases framed from the first base. Trimming removed 1 base from V and 7 bases from J, leaving 13 bases between the germline ends. This clonotype originated in a woman aged 60-75 years in good health. The sequence joins TRBV4-1 to TRBJ1-1, with TRBD1 perhaps the D gene, on 5 matching bases. The sequencing sample was made of blood. At the DNA level, the sequence is TGCGCCAGCAGCCAAGCCGGGACCCCACATGAAGCTTTCTTT. Translation gives CASSQAGTPHEAFF.